The clone carrying this TCR beta chain is a singleton in its sample. The sort gate was single viable CD3+CD4+CD8-CD45RO+ cells for memory CD4+ T cells. These data are taken from a study of memory CD4+ T cells and cytomegalovirus serostatus. V lost 5 bases and J lost 2; bases outside the gene matches: 9. CDR1 is LNHDA and CDR2 is SQIVND in the germline V gene (reference sequence). The CDR3 runs 16 residues. Here immunoSEQ multiplex PCR was the method, and the copy in TCRdb shows in-frame clones only, minus some. The table shows approximately 44,000 clones, with approximately 82% occurring only once. The rearrangement uses TRBV19 and TRBJ1-3, with 7 bases identical to TRBD1. What was sequenced was memory CD4+ T cells from blood. The source is an adult in good health and CMV-seronegative. CDR3 in DNA: TGTGCCAGTAGTGGTACTCCCGGGACAGCTGGAAACACCATATATTTT. This sequence encodes CASSGTPGTAGNTIYF.